This T cell receptor beta chain stems from a study of T cell repertoires in cytomegalovirus infection. Turning to the study itself: TCR beta signatures that were public indicated CMV infection and matching HLA type.

This clonotype has only a few counts. Its antigen is as yet unknown. The trim removed 0 bases at V and 3 bases at J, leaving 6 bases unmatched. Looked up from germline, CDR1 is SGHNT and CDR2 is YYREEE (reference sequence). The CDR3 covers 17 residues. Broader study findings: CMV carriers with the relevant HLA were identified by cumulative public TCR beta family frequency.

TCRdb analysed the reads with MiXCR anew, one entry per CDR3 protein. The data hold fewer than 250,000 distinct CDR3 sequences, with 10% to 15% observed a single time. What was sequenced was PBMCs. V is TRBV5-4 and J is TRBJ2-6; 7 positions agree with TRBD2. This receptor was taken from a human donor in good health (CMV status not recorded). Some clones in this sample may be carry-over from other donors' samples. The CDR3 sequence: CASSLGGREGGANVLTF. CDR3 coding DNA: TGTGCCAGCAGCTTGGGAGGGAGGGAGGGTGGGGCCAACGTCCTGACTTTC.